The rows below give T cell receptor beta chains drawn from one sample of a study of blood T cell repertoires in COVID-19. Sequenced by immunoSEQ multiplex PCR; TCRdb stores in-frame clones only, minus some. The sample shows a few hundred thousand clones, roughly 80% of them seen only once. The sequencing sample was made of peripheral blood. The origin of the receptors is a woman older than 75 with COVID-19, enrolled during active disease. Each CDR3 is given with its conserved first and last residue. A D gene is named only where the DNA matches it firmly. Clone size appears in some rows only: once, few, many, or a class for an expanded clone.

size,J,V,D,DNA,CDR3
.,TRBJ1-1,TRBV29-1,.,TGCAGCGTTCCCTCGGCGGGGCAGAACACTGAAGCTTTCTTT,CSVPSAGQNTEAFF
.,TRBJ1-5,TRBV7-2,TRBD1,TGTGCCAGCAGCATAACAGGGGGCCCACAGCCCCAGCATTTT,CASSITGGPQPQHF
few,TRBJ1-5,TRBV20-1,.,TGCAGTGGTAACAGGGATCAGCCCCAGCATTTT,CSGNRDQPQHF
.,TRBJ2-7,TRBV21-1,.,TGTGCCAGCAAGGCGGAGGGCTCAAGCGAGCAGTACTTC,CASKAEGSSEQYF
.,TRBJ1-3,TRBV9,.,TGTGCCAGCACCGTTAGCGGGGAGGGCGGCATTGGCACCATATATTTT,CASTVSGEGGIGTIYF
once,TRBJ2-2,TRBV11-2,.,TGTGCCAGCAGCCCGAGAACGGTGAACACCGGGGAGCTGTTTTTT,CASSPRTVNTGELFF
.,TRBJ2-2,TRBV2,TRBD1,TGTGCCGGTCACCCGCATCCCTGGGACAGGGGAAACACCGGGGAGCTGTTTTTT,CAGHPHPWDRGNTGELFF
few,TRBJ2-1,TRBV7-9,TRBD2,TGTGCCACCGAGCGGGAGGCCTACAATGAGCAGTTCTTC,CATEREAYNEQFF
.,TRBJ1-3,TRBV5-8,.,TGTGCCAGCAGCTTCGACCGGAACAGGGTGGACACCATATATTTT,CASSFDRNRVDTIYF
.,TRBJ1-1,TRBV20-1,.,TGCAGTGGGGGCCGCGGGGGTGAAGCTTTCTTT,CSGGRGGEAFF
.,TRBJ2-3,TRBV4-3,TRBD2,TGCGCCAGCAGCCTTGATAGCGGGAGTGGAATAGATACGCAGTATTTT,CASSLDSGSGIDTQYF
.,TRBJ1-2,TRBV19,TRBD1,TGTGCCAGTTCCGCGGACAGGGCGTCCGGCTACACCTTC,CASSADRASGYTF
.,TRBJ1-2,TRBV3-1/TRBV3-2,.,TGTGCCAGCAGCCAAGAACCAGGGCCTGGCTACACCTTC,CASSQEPGPGYTF
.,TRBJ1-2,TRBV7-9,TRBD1,TGTGCCAGCAGCTTAGGGGACAGCTATGGCTACACCTTC,CASSLGDSYGYTF
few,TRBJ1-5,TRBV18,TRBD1,TGTGCCAGCTCAACCGCAGGGGGGAATCAGCCCCAGCATTTT,CASSTAGGNQPQHF
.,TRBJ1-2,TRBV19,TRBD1,TGTGCCACGCGGTCGACAGGGACCAACTATGGCTACACCTTC,CATRSTGTNYGYTF
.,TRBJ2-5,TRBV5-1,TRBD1,TGCGCCAGCAGCTTGACAGGGGTAGAGACCCAGTACTTC,CASSLTGVETQYF
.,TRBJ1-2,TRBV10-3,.,TGTGCCATCAGCTCATCCGACGGCGGGGGCTACACCTTC,CAISSSDGGGYTF
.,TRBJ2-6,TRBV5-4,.,TGTGCCAGCAGCTTGGAACAGTCAGGGGCCAACGTCCTGACTTTC,CASSLEQSGANVLTF
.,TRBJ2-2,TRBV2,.,TGTGCCAGCAGTGAAGAACAGGGAATAATCACCGGGGAGCTGTTTTTT,CASSEEQGIITGELFF
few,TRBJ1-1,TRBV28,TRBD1,TGTGCCAGCAGTTTTCCCCTTGGACTAACAGGGGAAACGGCTTTCTTT,CASSFPLGLTGETAFF
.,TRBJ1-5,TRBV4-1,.,TGCGCCAGCAGCCGACTGCCACAGGGCTTCAATCAGCCCCAGCATTTT,CASSRLPQGFNQPQHF
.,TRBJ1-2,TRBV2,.,TGTGCCAGCAGTGAAAGAGGGTACGACGGCTACACCTTC,CASSERGYDGYTF
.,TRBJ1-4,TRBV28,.,TGTGCCAGCAGCGACTGGCAGGGTTCGGAAAAACTGTTTTTT,CASSDWQGSEKLFF
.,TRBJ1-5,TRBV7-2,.,TGTGCCAGCAGCTTTTCGGGTCAGCCCCAGCATTTT,CASSFSGQPQHF
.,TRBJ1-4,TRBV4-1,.,TGCGCCAGCAGGCTCGGGGGGGGAGAAAAACTGTTTTTT,CASRLGGGEKLFF
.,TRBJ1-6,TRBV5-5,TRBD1,TGTGCCAGCAGCCCTACCGGGACAGGGTATAGTCAGGGAAATTCACCCCTCCACTTT,CASSPTGTGYSQGNSPLHF
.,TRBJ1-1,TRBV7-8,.,TGTGCCAGCAGCCGACGGGTGAACACTGAAGCTTTCTTT,CASSRRVNTEAFF
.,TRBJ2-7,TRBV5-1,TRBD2,TGCGCCAGCAGCTTGGGTGGTGGGGGTTCTCTAGGAGCGGGGTTCTACGAGCAGTACTTC,CASSLGGGGSLGAGFYEQYF
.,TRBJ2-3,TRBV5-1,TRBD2,TGCGCCAGCAAAGGGACTACCGGGGATACGCAGTATTTT,CASKGTTGDTQYF
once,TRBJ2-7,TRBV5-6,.,TGTGCCAGCAGCCCGTCCGGCACAGGGAGTTATGAGCAGTACTTC,CASSPSGTGSYEQYF
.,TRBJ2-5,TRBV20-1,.,TGCAGCTTTCTAGGAGAGACCCAGTACTTC,CSFLGETQYF
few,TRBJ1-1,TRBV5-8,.,TGTGCCAGCAGCTTGGGGGCCAATGAAGCTTTCTTT,CASSLGANEAFF
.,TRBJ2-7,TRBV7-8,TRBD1,TGTGCCAGCAGCTCCGGACAGGGGTCCTACGAGCAGTACTTC,CASSSGQGSYEQYF
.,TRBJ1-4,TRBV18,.,TGTGCCAGCTCACTATCTAATGAAAAACTGTTTTTT,CASSLSNEKLFF
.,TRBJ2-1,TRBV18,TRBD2,TGTGCCAGCTCACCATATTCGGGGGGGCCGGGCAATGAGCAGTTCTTC,CASSPYSGGPGNEQFF
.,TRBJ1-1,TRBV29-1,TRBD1,TGCAGCGTTGAATGGACAGGGGGCGCTGAAGCTTTCTTT,CSVEWTGGAEAFF
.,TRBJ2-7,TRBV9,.,TGTGCCAGCAGCGTTAGGTCTGAACAGGGCTACGAGCAGTACTTC,CASSVRSEQGYEQYF
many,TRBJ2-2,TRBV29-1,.,TGCAGCGCCACGACAGTGTCGAACACCGGGGAGCTGTTTTTT,CSATTVSNTGELFF
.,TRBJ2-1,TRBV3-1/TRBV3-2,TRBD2,TGTGCCAGCAGCCTAGAAGGCGGGAGCTCCTACAATGAGCAGTTCTTC,CASSLEGGSSYNEQFF
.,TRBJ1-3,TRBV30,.,TGTGCCTGGAGTCCCCGACAGGTCGTCTCTGGAAACACCATATATTTT,CAWSPRQVVSGNTIYF
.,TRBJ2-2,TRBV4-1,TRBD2,TGCGCCAGCAGCCGGACTAGCGGGAAGTTCGCGAACACCGGGGAGCTGTTTTTT,CASSRTSGKFANTGELFF
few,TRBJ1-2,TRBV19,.,TGTGCCAGTAGTGCGACAGGTTCTTCCTGGGATGGCTACACCTTC,CASSATGSSWDGYTF
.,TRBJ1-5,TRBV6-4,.,TGTGCCAGCAGCCAGATATTTAGCAATCAGCCCCAGCATTTT,CASSQIFSNQPQHF
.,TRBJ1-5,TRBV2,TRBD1,TGTGCCAGCACCAGAAGGGACAGACATAGCAATCAGCCCCAGCATTTT,CASTRRDRHSNQPQHF
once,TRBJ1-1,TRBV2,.,TGTGCCAGCAGTGAACAGGGTACAGAAGCTTTCTTT,CASSEQGTEAFF
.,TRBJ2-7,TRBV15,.,TGTGCCACCAGGTTGGGGGCGTTCTCCTACGAGCAGTACTTC,CATRLGAFSYEQYF
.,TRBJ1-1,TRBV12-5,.,TGTGCTAGTGGTCAGGGTCGGACTGAAGCTTTCTTT,CASGQGRTEAFF
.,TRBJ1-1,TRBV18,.,TGTGCCAGCTCCCCCTTCCGAACACCCGGGACTGAAGCTTTCTTT,CASSPFRTPGTEAFF
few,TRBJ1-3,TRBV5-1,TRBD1,TGCGCCAGCAGCTTAGAACCAGGGACAGGGAACTCTGGAAACACCATATATTTT,CASSLEPGTGNSGNTIYF
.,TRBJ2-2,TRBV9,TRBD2,TGTGCCAGCAGCGTCGGACTAGCGAGAACCGGGGAGCTGTTTTTT,CASSVGLARTGELFF
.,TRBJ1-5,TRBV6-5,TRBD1,TGTGCCAGCAGTTCGGGACAGGGGGTTAGGGGGCCCCAGCATTTT,CASSSGQGVRGPQHF
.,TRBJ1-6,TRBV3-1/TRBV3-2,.,TGTGCCAGCAGCCAACCTGGGGGCGGGTTGAATTCACCCCTCCACTTT,CASSQPGGGLNSPLHF
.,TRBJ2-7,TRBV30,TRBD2,TGTGCCTCGACTAGCGGGGGGCACTACGAGCAGTACTTC,CASTSGGHYEQYF
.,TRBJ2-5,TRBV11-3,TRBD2,TGTGCCAGCAGCTCCACTAGCGGGAGTCGGGAGACCCAGTACTTC,CASSSTSGSRETQYF
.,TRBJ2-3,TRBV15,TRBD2,TGTGCCACCAGCAAACGACTAGCGGTAGATACGCAGTATTTT,CATSKRLAVDTQYF
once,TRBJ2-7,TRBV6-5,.,TGTGCCAGCAGTCGTGGAGGAGGGACTTACGAGCAGTACTTC,CASSRGGGTYEQYF
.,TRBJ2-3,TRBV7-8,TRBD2,TGTGCCAGCAGCTTTCGCGGGGGGGGGTCAGATACGCAGTATTTT,CASSFRGGGSDTQYF